These T cell receptor beta chains were read from a single sample in a study of T cells in Graves' hyperthyroidism and ophthalmopathy. TCRdb passed the multiplex PCR reads through MiXCR, listing each CDR3 protein once. The data show around 540,000 distinct CDR3 sequences, just over 45% seen once. The source material was peripheral blood or thyroid tissue (not recorded which). The origin of the receptors is a woman under 30 with Graves' hyperthyroidism. Each CDR3 is given with its conserved first and last residue. A D gene is named only where the DNA matches it firmly. Not all rows give a size; the values are once, few, many and, for expanded clones, a class.

v_gene	j_gene	len	abundance	d_gene	CDR3nt	CDR3aa
TRBV9	TRBJ2-7	12	.	.	TGTGCCAGCAGCCTGGCGGGATTCGAGCAGTACTTC	CASSLAGFEQYF
TRBV14	TRBJ1-2	12	many	.	TGTGCCAGCAGCCAGTCTAACTATGGCTACACCTTC	CASSQSNYGYTF
TRBV10-3	TRBJ1-6	13	many	TRBD1	TGTGCCATCAGTGGACAGGGGAATTCACCCCTCCACTTT	CAISGQGNSPLHF
TRBV4-1	TRBJ1-2	15	.	.	TGCGCCAGCAGCCAAGAGTGGAAAGGGTCCACTGGCTACACCTTC	CASSQEWKGSTGYTF
TRBV6-6	TRBJ1-2	14	few	.	TGTGCCAGCAGTGGTTATGAGGCTGGGGGTGGCTACACCTTC	CASSGYEAGGGYTF
TRBV2	TRBJ2-7	13	many	TRBD2	TGTGCCAGCAGCGTTCTAGCGGACTACGAGCAGTACTTC	CASSVLADYEQYF
TRBV2	TRBJ2-7	13	.	.	TGTGCCAGCAGACCGGGACAACTTTACGAGCAGTACTTC	CASRPGQLYEQYF
TRBV6-4	TRBJ1-2	13	.	.	TGTGCCAGCAGAATGACTGTCAACTATGGCTACACCTTC	CASRMTVNYGYTF
TRBV12-3/TRBV12-4	TRBJ1-5	15	few	.	TGTGCCAGCAGATGGCGGGACAACCCGAGGCAGCCCCAGCATTTT	CASRWRDNPRQPQHF
TRBV15	TRBJ1-6	15	.	.	TGTGCCACCAGCAGAGATCTATCCGGGAATTCACCCCTCCACTTT	CATSRDLSGNSPLHF
TRBV29-1	TRBJ2-7	10	.	.	TGCAGCGGCCGTCCCTACGAGCAGTACTTC	CSGRPYEQYF
TRBV7-2	TRBJ1-5	15	many	.	TGTGCCAGCGACTCTGGGGGGTGGCTCGATCAGCCCCAGCATTTT	CASDSGGWLDQPQHF
TRBV29-1	TRBJ2-5	9	.	TRBD1	TGCAGCGGTGCCGGGACAGGGTACTTC	CSGAGTGYF
TRBV20-1	TRBJ2-5	13	many	.	TGCAGTGCTAGTCTAGGGGCAGCAGAGACCCAGTACTTC	CSASLGAAETQYF
TRBV2	TRBJ2-5	14	once	.	TGTGCCAGCAGTTTAAGGACCTTCCAAGAGACCCAGTACTTC	CASSLRTFQETQYF
TRBV28	TRBJ1-1	14	.	.	TGTGCCAGCAGTTGGGGCACTGTAGTGTGGGAAGCTTTCTTT	CASSWGTVVWEAFF
TRBV7-9	TRBJ1-3	15	many	TRBD1	TGTGCCAGCAGCTGGAGACAGGGAGCTGGAAACACCATATATTTT	CASSWRQGAGNTIYF
TRBV24-1	TRBJ1-2	14	many	.	TGTGCCACCAGTGATCGTTGGTTTTCTTTTGGCTACACCTTC	CATSDRWFSFGYTF
TRBV29-1	TRBJ1-1	13	.	.	TGCAGCGTCTTAACAGGGCGTGATACTGAAGCTTTCTTT	CSVLTGRDTEAFF
TRBV2	TRBJ1-5	14	few	.	TGTGCCAGCACTGGACCAGGAGGGGGTCAGCCCCAGCATTTT	CASTGPGGGQPQHF
TRBV7-8	TRBJ1-1	16	many	TRBD1	TGTGCCAGCAGCTGCGACAGGGGGCGCAGGAACACTGAAGCTTTCTTT	CASSCDRGRRNTEAFF
TRBV24-1	TRBJ2-5	16	.	TRBD2	TGTGCCACCAGTGATGGGACTAGCGGGAGATGGTCGACCCAGTACTTC	CATSDGTSGRWSTQYF
TRBV11-1	TRBJ1-2	16	.	TRBD1	TGTGCCAGCAGCTCGGGGACAGGTCCGCCTCTTTATGGCTACACCTTC	CASSSGTGPPLYGYTF
TRBV29-1	TRBJ1-1	12	.	.	TGCAGCGTTGAAAGGAGGGACACTGAAGCTTTCTTT	CSVERRDTEAFF
TRBV6-1	TRBJ2-2	12	.	.	TGTGCCAGCACCCGTAAGACCGGGGAGCTGTTTTTT	CASTRKTGELFF
TRBV29-1	TRBJ2-7	15	many	TRBD1	TGCAGCGTTGAAGAGGTGGGACAGGGGGTCTACGAGCAGTACTTC	CSVEEVGQGVYEQYF
TRBV29-1	TRBJ1-2	16	.	.	TGCAGCGTTGAAGTCAGGGGTGACACCTACCCTTATGGCTACACCTTC	CSVEVRGDTYPYGYTF
TRBV20-1	TRBJ1-1	14	few	.	TGCAGTGCTAGAAGAGGGGGGATGAACACTGAAGCTTTCTTT	CSARRGGMNTEAFF
TRBV12-3/TRBV12-4	TRBJ2-6	14	.	.	TGTGCCAGCAGTTCGGGACTTAGGGCCAACGTCCTGACTTTC	CASSSGLRANVLTF
TRBV15	TRBJ2-7	16	many	TRBD2	TGTGCCACCAGCAGGGCTAGCGGGAGCTTTAACCACGAGCAGTACTTC	CATSRASGSFNHEQYF
TRBV7-9	TRBJ2-7	15	.	TRBD1	TGTGCCAGCAGCTTGTGGACAGGGGGTCGTCACGAGCAGTACTTC	CASSLWTGGRHEQYF
TRBV14	TRBJ1-4	15	few	.	TGTGCCAGCAGCCAAGTGGTGGGGATTAATGAAAAACTGTTTTTT	CASSQVVGINEKLFF
TRBV7-9	TRBJ1-1	15	.	.	TGCGCCAGCAGCCAAGATAAATCCATGGGCACTGAAGCTTTCTTT	CASSQDKSMGTEAFF
TRBV7-9	TRBJ2-7	15	few	TRBD2	TGTGCCAGCAGCCAAGGGCGGGAGGGCCGGTACGAGCAGTACTTC	CASSQGREGRYEQYF
TRBV7-9	TRBJ2-2	17	.	TRBD2	TGTGCCAGCAGCCAAGAAGGCCTAGCGGAGAACACCGGGGAGCTGTTTTTT	CASSQEGLAENTGELFF
TRBV20-1	TRBJ1-1	12	.	.	TGCAGTGCTAGGGAGCGGGAGACCGAAGCTTTCTTT	CSARERETEAFF
TRBV25-1	TRBJ2-5	16	.	TRBD2	TGTGCCAGCAGTTCTCTTGTAGCGGGAGTAGAAGAGACCCAGTACTTC	CASSSLVAGVEETQYF
TRBV2	TRBJ1-5	17	few	.	TGTGCCAGCACACCTGATCCCCCACCAGCTTATGATCAGCCCCAGCATTTT	CASTPDPPPAYDQPQHF
TRBV11-2	TRBJ1-1	12	.	.	TGTGCCTGGAGTTACATGGGCACTGAAGCTTTCTTT	CAWSYMGTEAFF
TRBV25-1	TRBJ1-2	16	.	TRBD1	TGTGCCTGGAGTGCCCAAAATTGGGACAGGTACTATGGCTACACCTTC	CAWSAQNWDRYYGYTF
TRBV13	TRBJ2-7	14	few	.	TGTGCCAGCAGTCTCACCCTAGGTGTGGACGAGCAGTACTTC	CASSLTLGVDEQYF
TRBV7-9	TRBJ1-1	14	.	.	TGTGCCAGCAGCCGGCGGGGAACTAACACTGAAGCTTTCTTT	CASSRRGTNTEAFF
TRBV5-1	TRBJ2-5	15	.	TRBD1	TGCGCCAGCAACCCGCTCACAGGGGGTCAAGAGACCCAGTACTTC	CASNPLTGGQETQYF
TRBV29-1	TRBJ1-1	13	many	.	TGCAGTGATACAGGGATACGCCGGACTGAAGCTTTCTTT	CSDTGIRRTEAFF
TRBV10-2	TRBJ2-7	16	.	TRBD2	TGCGCCAGCAGCCCAACTACTAGCGGGGACTCCTACGAGCAGTACTTC	CASSPTTSGDSYEQYF
TRBV4-2	TRBJ1-1	16	few	TRBD1	TGTGCCAGCAGCGTCGGGGTAGGGGGCATCAACACTGAAGCTTTCTTT	CASSVGVGGINTEAFF
TRBV5-1	TRBJ1-4	16	.	.	TGCGCCAGCAGCTTACAACAGGGAAGAGCATGGGAAAAACTGTTTTTT	CASSLQQGRAWEKLFF
TRBV14	TRBJ1-1	16	few	.	TGTGCCAGCAGTTTTGGGGGGAAAGTCTCGAACACTGAAGCTTTCTTT	CASSFGGKVSNTEAFF
TRBV24-1	TRBJ1-1	13	.	.	TGTGCCACCAGTGACCAAGGGGCTACTGAAGCTTTCTTT	CATSDQGATEAFF
TRBV19	TRBJ2-5	13	few	.	TGTGCCAGTAAGATGAGGTACCAAGAGACCCAGTACTTC	CASKMRYQETQYF
TRBV2	TRBJ2-7	14	many	.	TGTGCCAGCAGCGATTACTACAGGGTCTACGAGCAGTACTTC	CASSDYYRVYEQYF
TRBV19	TRBJ1-5	12	.	.	TGTGCCAGCACCGACCCACAGGGGCCCCAGCATTTT	CASTDPQGPQHF
TRBV15	TRBJ1-5	14	.	TRBD1	TGTGCCACCAGCAGGACAGGGGATTTACGGCCCCAGCATTTT	CATSRTGDLRPQHF
TRBV5-1	TRBJ2-7	16	few	TRBD2	TGCGCCAGCAGCTCGGTATGGACTAGCGGGGGAGCCGAGCAGTACTTC	CASSSVWTSGGAEQYF
TRBV29-1	TRBJ2-7	10	.	.	TGCAGCGTCCCGCGTCTCGAGCAGTACTTC	CSVPRLEQYF
TRBV7-2	TRBJ2-5	14	.	.	TGTGCCAGCAGCCCCTCCGGGGCCCCAGAGACCCAGTACTTC	CASSPSGAPETQYF
TRBV2	TRBJ2-7	14	many	.	TGTGCCAGCAGTGGGGGAACTAGTTTTGGGTCCCAGTACTTC	CASSGGTSFGSQYF
TRBV2	TRBJ1-4	13	.	.	TGTGCCAGCACCCGAAGACAGGATGAAAAACTGTTTTTT	CASTRRQDEKLFF